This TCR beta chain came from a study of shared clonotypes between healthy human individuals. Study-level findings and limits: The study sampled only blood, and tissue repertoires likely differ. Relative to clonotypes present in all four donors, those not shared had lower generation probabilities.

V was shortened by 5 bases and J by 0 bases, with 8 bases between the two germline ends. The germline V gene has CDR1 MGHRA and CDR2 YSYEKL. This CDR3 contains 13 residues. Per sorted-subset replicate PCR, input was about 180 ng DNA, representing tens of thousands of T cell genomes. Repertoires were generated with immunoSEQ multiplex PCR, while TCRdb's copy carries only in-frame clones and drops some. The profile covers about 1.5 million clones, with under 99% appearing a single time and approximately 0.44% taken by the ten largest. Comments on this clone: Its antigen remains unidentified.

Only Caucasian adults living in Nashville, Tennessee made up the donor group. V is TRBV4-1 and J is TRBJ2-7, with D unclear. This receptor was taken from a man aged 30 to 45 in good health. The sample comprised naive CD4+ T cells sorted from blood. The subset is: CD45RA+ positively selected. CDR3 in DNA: TGCGCCAGCAGCGTCCATTACTCCTACGAGCAGTACTTC. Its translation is CASSVHYSYEQYF.